This T cell receptor (beta chain) came from a study of T cell repertoires in cytomegalovirus infection. A word on this clonotype: The antigen remains unidentified.

The junction had 12 bases not matched to a gene; V was cut back by 8 bases and J by 4 bases. This CDR3 has 15 residues. The germline CDR1 and CDR2 sequences are SEHNR and FQNEAQ (reference sequence). TCRdb reprocessed the reads via MiXCR and lists one record per CDR3 protein. The sample has roughly 150,000 distinct CDR3 sequences, 20% to 25% seen once. The sample was CD8+ T cells from cultured PBMCs, taken from culture after CMV antigen stimulation. The chain couples TRBV7-9 to TRBJ2-3; 7 bases map to TRBD2. The TCR originated in a human donor in good health (CMV status not recorded). Some clones in this sample may be carry-over from other donors' samples. CDR3 amino acids: CASYPSGGAADTQYF. In DNA, the CDR3 is TGTGCCAGCTACCCTAGCGGAGGAGCGGCAGATACGCAGTATTTT.